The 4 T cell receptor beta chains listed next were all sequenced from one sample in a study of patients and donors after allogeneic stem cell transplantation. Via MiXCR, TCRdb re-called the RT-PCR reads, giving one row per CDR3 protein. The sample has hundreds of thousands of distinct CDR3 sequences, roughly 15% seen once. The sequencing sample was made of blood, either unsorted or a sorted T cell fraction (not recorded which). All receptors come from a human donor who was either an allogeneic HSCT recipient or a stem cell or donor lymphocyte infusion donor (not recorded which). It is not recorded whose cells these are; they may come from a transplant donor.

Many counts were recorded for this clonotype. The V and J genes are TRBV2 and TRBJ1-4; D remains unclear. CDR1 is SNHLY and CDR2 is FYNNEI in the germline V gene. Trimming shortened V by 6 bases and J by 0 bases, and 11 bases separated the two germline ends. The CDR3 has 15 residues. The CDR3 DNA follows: TGTGCCAGCAGGGCATGGGGAGCAACTAATGAAAAACTGTTTTTT. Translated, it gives CASRAWGATNEKLFF.

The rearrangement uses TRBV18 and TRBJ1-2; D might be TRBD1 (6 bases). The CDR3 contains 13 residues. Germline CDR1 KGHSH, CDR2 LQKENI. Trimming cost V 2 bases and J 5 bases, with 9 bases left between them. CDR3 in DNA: TGTGCCAGCTCACCAAATCAGGGGTATGGCTACACCTTC. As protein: CASSPNQGYGYTF.

The chain's CDR3 is CASSSTGQVSGNTIYF. The CDR3 DNA reads as TGTGCCAGCAGTTCTACGGGACAGGTCTCTGGAAACACCATATATTTT. The V gene is TRBV6-5, the J gene TRBJ1-3; 8 bases fit TRBD1. The germline CDR1 and CDR2 sequences are MNHEY and SVGAGI. V shed 4 bases, J shed 0 bases, and the junction held 5 bases outside the gene matches. CDR3 length: 16 residues.

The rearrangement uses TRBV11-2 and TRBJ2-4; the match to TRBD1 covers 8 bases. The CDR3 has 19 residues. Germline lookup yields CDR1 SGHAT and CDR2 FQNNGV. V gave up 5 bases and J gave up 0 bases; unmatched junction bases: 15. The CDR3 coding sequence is TGTGCCAGCAGCCACTTAGCGGTCCCAGGGGGCATAGCCAAAAACATTCAGTACTTC. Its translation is CASSHLAVPGGIAKNIQYF.